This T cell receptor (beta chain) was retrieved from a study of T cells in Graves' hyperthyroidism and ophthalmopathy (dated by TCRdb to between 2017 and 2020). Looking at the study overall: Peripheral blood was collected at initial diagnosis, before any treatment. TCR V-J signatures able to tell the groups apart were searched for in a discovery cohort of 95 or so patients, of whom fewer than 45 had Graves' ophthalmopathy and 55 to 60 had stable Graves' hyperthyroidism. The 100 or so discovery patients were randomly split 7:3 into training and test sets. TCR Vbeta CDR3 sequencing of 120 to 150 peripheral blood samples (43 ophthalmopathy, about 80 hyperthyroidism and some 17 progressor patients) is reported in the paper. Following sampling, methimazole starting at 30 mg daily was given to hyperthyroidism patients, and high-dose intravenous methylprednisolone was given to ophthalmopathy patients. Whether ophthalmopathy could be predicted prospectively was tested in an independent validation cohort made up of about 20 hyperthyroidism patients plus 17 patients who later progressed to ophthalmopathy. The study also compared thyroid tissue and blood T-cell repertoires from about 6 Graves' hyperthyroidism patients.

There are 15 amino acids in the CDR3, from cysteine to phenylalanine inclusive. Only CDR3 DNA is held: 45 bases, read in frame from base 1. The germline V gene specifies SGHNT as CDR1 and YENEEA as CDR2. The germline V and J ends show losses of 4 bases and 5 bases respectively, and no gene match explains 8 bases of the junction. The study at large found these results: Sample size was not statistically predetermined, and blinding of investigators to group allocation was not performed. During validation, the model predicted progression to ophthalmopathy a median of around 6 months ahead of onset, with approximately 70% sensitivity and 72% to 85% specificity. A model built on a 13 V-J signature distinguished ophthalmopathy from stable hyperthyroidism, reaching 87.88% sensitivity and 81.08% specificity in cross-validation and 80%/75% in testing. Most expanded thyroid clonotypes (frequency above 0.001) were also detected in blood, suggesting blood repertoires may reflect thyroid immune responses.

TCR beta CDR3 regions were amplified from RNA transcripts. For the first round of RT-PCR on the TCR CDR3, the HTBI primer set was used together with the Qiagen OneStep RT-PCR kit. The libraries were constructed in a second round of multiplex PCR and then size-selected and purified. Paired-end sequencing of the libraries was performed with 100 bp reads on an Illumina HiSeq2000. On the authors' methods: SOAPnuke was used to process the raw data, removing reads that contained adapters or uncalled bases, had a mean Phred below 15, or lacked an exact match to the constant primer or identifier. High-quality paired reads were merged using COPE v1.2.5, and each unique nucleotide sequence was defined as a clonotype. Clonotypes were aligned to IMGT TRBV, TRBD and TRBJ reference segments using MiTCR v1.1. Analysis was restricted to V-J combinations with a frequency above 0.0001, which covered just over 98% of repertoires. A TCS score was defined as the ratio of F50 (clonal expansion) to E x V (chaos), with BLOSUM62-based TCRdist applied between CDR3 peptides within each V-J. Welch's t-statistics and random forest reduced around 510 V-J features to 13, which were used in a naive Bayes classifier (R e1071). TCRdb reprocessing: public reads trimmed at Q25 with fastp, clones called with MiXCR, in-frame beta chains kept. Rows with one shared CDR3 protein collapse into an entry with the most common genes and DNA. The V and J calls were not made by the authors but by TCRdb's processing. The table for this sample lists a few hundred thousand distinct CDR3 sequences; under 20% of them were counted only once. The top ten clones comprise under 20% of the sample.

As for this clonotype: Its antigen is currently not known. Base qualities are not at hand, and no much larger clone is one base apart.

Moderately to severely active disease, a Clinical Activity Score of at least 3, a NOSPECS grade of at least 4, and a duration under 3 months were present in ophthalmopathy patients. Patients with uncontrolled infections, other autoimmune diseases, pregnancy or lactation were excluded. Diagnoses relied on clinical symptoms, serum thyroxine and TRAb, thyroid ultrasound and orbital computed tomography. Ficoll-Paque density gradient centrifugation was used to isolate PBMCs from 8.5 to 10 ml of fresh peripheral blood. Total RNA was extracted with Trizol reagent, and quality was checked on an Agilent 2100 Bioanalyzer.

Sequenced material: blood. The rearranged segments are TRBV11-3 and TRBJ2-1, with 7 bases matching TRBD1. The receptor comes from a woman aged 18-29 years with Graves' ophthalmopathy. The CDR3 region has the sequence CASSSTGVGHNEQFF. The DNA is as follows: TGTGCCAGCAGCTCAACAGGGGTAGGGCACAATGAGCAGTTCTTC.